Listed below are T cell receptor beta chains from one sample, sequenced in a study of siplizumab effects on memory and regulatory T cells. Here immunoSEQ multiplex PCR was the method, and the copy in TCRdb shows in-frame clones only, minus some. The table includes about 57,000 clones, 83% detected once. Sequenced material: memory CD4+ T cells sorted from blood. These receptors came from a human donor in good health. CDR3s include the opening cysteine and the closing phenylalanine or tryptophan. D genes are given only for firm matches. Some rows have no size entry. The others give once, few or many, or a class for an expanded clone.

TGTGCCAGCAGCCGAAACAGGGAGAGCAATCAGCCCCAGCATTTT	CASSRNRESNQPQHF	TRBJ1-5	.	.	TRBV6-5
TGTGCCACCGAGTCGACTAGCGTAAGCTCTGGGGCCAACGTCCTGACTTTC	CATESTSVSSGANVLTF	TRBJ2-6	few	TRBD2	TRBV5-8
TGTGCCATCAGTGAGTCTCGGGGGGGGTCCTACGAGCAGTACTTC	CAISESRGGSYEQYF	TRBJ2-7	once	TRBD2	TRBV10-3
TGCGCCAGCAGCCCAGGGGGTGGGGCCACCGAGACCCAGTACTTC	CASSPGGGATETQYF	TRBJ2-5	.	TRBD1	TRBV4-1
TGTGCCAGCAGTAAACCGGGACTTACTTTCCCTGAAGCTTTCTTT	CASSKPGLTFPEAFF	TRBJ1-1	.	.	TRBV6-5
TGTGCCATCAGTGAGACAGGGTTGGGGGACTATGGCTACACCTTC	CAISETGLGDYGYTF	TRBJ1-2	.	.	TRBV10-3
TGCAGTGCTAGCCGCGGGACCGAGCAGTACTTC	CSASRGTEQYF	TRBJ2-7	.	.	TRBV20-1
TGTGCCAGCAGTACACCCACCGGGGAGCTGTTTTTT	CASSTPTGELFF	TRBJ2-2	few	.	TRBV28
TGTGCCAGCAGTTCGGGACAGGTGGGTTCACCCCTCCACTTT	CASSSGQVGSPLHF	TRBJ1-6	.	TRBD1	TRBV6-6
TGTGCCTGGAGACAGGGGGGGAATCAGCCCCAGCATTTT	CAWRQGGNQPQHF	TRBJ1-5	.	TRBD1	TRBV30
TGTGCCAGCAGTCCCGGGTCACAGGGGAATAACTATGGCTACACCTTC	CASSPGSQGNNYGYTF	TRBJ1-2	.	TRBD1	TRBV27
TGTGCCAGCAGTGATGGGTTCTGGACGGGCCTAAGGTCCTACAATGAGCAGTTCTTC	CASSDGFWTGLRSYNEQFF	TRBJ2-1	.	.	TRBV6-1
TGTGCCACCTCGCCACCCGGACAGAGCACTGAAGCTTTCTTT	CATSPPGQSTEAFF	TRBJ1-1	many	.	TRBV18
TGTGCCAGCAGCCCCCGTTTGCAGAATAATTACTTC	CASSPRLQNNYF	TRBJ2-7	.	.	TRBV2
TGTGCCAGCTCACCTTCGGAGCGGGGCTACACCTTC	CASSPSERGYTF	TRBJ1-2	.	.	TRBV18
TGTGCCAGCAGATTGGGACAGGGCTCCTACGAGCAGTACTTC	CASRLGQGSYEQYF	TRBJ2-7	.	TRBD1	TRBV6-1
TGTGCCAGCAGTGTACAAACAGGGAATAGGCCCCAGCATTTT	CASSVQTGNRPQHF	TRBJ1-5	few	.	TRBV2
TGTGCCAGCAGACAACACGCGGCAGGGACGAGCACAGATACGCAGTATTTT	CASRQHAAGTSTDTQYF	TRBJ2-3	.	.	TRBV6-4
TGTGCCAGTAGTATATCCGGCAGTAACTATGGCTACACCTTC	CASSISGSNYGYTF	TRBJ1-2	.	.	TRBV19
TGTGCCAGCAGTTACGATTCTTACAGGGGGCGGGCTTTCTTT	CASSYDSYRGRAFF	TRBJ1-1	once	TRBD1	TRBV6-5
TGCGCCAGCAGCTTGGGCGACGCCTACGAGCAGTACTTC	CASSLGDAYEQYF	TRBJ2-7	.	.	TRBV5-1
TGTGCCATCGGCGGTGTCGGAAACACCATATATTTT	CAIGGVGNTIYF	TRBJ1-3	few	.	TRBV10-3
TGCAGTGCTAGAGATCAGTTCGAGCAGTACTTC	CSARDQFEQYF	TRBJ2-7	.	.	TRBV20-1
TGTGCCAGCAGCTTCTCCGGACAGGGTGGGTACGAGCAGTACTTC	CASSFSGQGGYEQYF	TRBJ2-7	.	TRBD1	TRBV7-2
TGTGCCAGCAGCTTCTCACGGGCCTACGAGCAGTACTTC	CASSFSRAYEQYF	TRBJ2-7	.	.	TRBV7-2
TGTGCCAGCAGCCAATCTCTAGCGGGAAGATACGAGCAGTACTTC	CASSQSLAGRYEQYF	TRBJ2-7	few	TRBD2	TRBV6-1
TGTGCCAGCAGCAGACAGGGATTCTATGGCTACACCTTC	CASSRQGFYGYTF	TRBJ1-2	.	TRBD1	TRBV7-6
TGTGCCAGCAGTGAGGGAGGGGGCAATTCACCCCTCCACTTT	CASSEGGGNSPLHF	TRBJ1-6	.	TRBD1	TRBV25-1
TGTGCCATCAGTGGTGGACGGGGAAGCTCCTACGAGCAGTACTTC	CAISGGRGSSYEQYF	TRBJ2-7	.	.	TRBV10-3
TGTGCCACCCTCAGGGGCTCTGGAAACACCATATATTTT	CATLRGSGNTIYF	TRBJ1-3	.	.	TRBV5-1